The T cell receptor (beta chain) described here comes from a study of blood T cell repertoires in COVID-19. Study context: The United States, Italy and Spain were the sources of the acute and convalescent COVID-19 samples. Nucleic acid was either cDNA or gDNA, and it came from T cells, B-cell-depleted T cells, or PBMCs.

Study processing details: Amplification with reference gene primers provided the estimates of nucleated cell counts. Sequencing used immunoSEQ multiplex PCR; TCRdb keeps in-frame clones, though not all of them. The V and J calls and clone size come from that table; D and trimming were worked out from the DNA. Here the sample spans tens of thousands of clones, less than 90% being singletons. V dropped 2 bases and J dropped 1 base, with 6 bases sitting between them. The CDR3 has 14 residues. Germline assignment: CDR1 SGHDN and CDR2 FVKESK. The source of this sequence is a man in his sixties with active COVID-19. V usage is TRBV14 and J usage is TRBJ1-3; D remains unclear. The sequenced sample consisted of peripheral blood. Written as DNA, the CDR3 is TGTGCCAGCAGCCAATCGGGGTCTGGAAACACCATATATTTT. Protein product: CASSQSGSGNTIYF.